The rows below give T cell receptor beta chains drawn from one sample of a study of T cells after yellow fever vaccination. From the 5' RACE reads, TCRdb called clonotypes with MiXCR, one entry per CDR3 protein. The data hold under 150,000 distinct CDR3 sequences, with 13% to 15% observed a single time. This specimen consisted of CD8+ T cells sorted from PBMCs, obtained 5 days after the yellow fever booster vaccination. These receptors originate from a man aged 18 to 30 who received the YFV17D yellow fever vaccine. The CDR3 runs from the conserved cysteine through the conserved F or W. Fields, in order: clone size, V gene, D gene, J gene, CDR3 protein, CDR3 DNA. A D gene is named only where the DNA matches it firmly. The size entry is marked missing in some rows and otherwise reads once, few, many or a size class.

abundance: many; v_gene: TRBV29-1; d_gene: TRBD2; j_gene: TRBJ2-1; CDR3aa: CSVEATSGGANEQFF; CDR3nt: TGCAGCGTTGAAGCAACTAGCGGGGGGGCGAATGAGCAGTTCTTC
abundance: few; v_gene: TRBV11-2; d_gene: TRBD1; j_gene: TRBJ2-5; CDR3aa: CASRFRGRYQETQYF; CDR3nt: TGTGCCAGCAGGTTCAGGGGGCGCTACCAGGAGACCCAGTACTTC
abundance: few; v_gene: TRBV11-2; d_gene: -; j_gene: TRBJ1-4; CDR3aa: CASSFSGQGLNEKLFF; CDR3nt: TGTGCCAGCAGCTTTTCAGGTCAGGGGCTGAATGAAAAACTGTTTTTT
abundance: -; v_gene: TRBV5-5; d_gene: -; j_gene: TRBJ1-2; CDR3aa: CASSAMPAGTYYGYTF; CDR3nt: TGTGCCAGCAGCGCCATGCCCGCCGGGACCTACTATGGCTACACCTTC
abundance: few; v_gene: TRBV10-1; d_gene: TRBD1; j_gene: TRBJ2-1; CDR3aa: CASSRDRSSYNEQFF; CDR3nt: TGCGCCAGCAGTCGGGACAGGAGCTCCTACAATGAGCAGTTCTTC
abundance: -; v_gene: TRBV6-2/TRBV6-3; d_gene: TRBD1; j_gene: TRBJ2-5; CDR3aa: CASSLQGPQETQYF; CDR3nt: TGTGCCAGCAGTTTACAGGGGCCCCAAGAGACCCAGTACTTC
abundance: few; v_gene: TRBV2; d_gene: -; j_gene: TRBJ2-7; CDR3aa: CASSESGEQYF; CDR3nt: TGTGCCAGCAGTGAATCGGGCGAGCAGTACTTC
abundance: few; v_gene: TRBV4-2; d_gene: -; j_gene: TRBJ1-2; CDR3aa: CASSQIGRLNYGYTF; CDR3nt: TGTGCCAGCAGCCAAATAGGCAGACTCAACTATGGCTACACCTTC
abundance: many; v_gene: TRBV25-1; d_gene: TRBD1; j_gene: TRBJ2-7; CDR3aa: CASSDRDRGNTYEQYF; CDR3nt: TGTGCCAGCAGTGACCGGGACAGGGGGAACACCTACGAGCAGTACTTC
abundance: -; v_gene: TRBV2; d_gene: -; j_gene: TRBJ2-1; CDR3aa: CARKIRNSYNEQFF; CDR3nt: TGTGCCAGAAAAATACGGAACTCCTACAATGAGCAGTTCTTC
abundance: few; v_gene: TRBV7-9; d_gene: TRBD2; j_gene: TRBJ2-3; CDR3aa: CASSSSGVPTNTQYF; CDR3nt: TGTGCCAGCAGCTCGAGCGGGGTTCCCACAAATACGCAGTATTTT
abundance: -; v_gene: TRBV6-5; d_gene: TRBD1; j_gene: TRBJ2-1; CDR3aa: CASSGDRDNEQFF; CDR3nt: TGTGCCAGCAGCGGGGACAGGGACAATGAGCAGTTCTTC
abundance: few; v_gene: TRBV10-3; d_gene: TRBD1; j_gene: TRBJ2-2; CDR3aa: CAISEPNRGRSGELFF; CDR3nt: TGTGCCATCAGTGAACCGAACAGGGGGCGATCCGGGGAGCTGTTTTTT
abundance: few; v_gene: TRBV5-1; d_gene: TRBD1; j_gene: TRBJ2-1; CDR3aa: CASSLLGQGGNEQFF; CDR3nt: TGCGCCAGCAGCTTGCTAGGACAGGGTGGCAATGAGCAGTTCTTC
abundance: -; v_gene: TRBV29-1; d_gene: -; j_gene: TRBJ1-2; CDR3aa: CSVAGGSNYGYTF; CDR3nt: TGCAGCGTTGCGGGGGGATCCAACTATGGCTACACCTTC
abundance: many; v_gene: TRBV20-1; d_gene: TRBD2; j_gene: TRBJ2-1; CDR3aa: CSAPTSGGDLEQFF; CDR3nt: TGCAGTGCCCCGACTAGCGGGGGGGATCTTGAGCAGTTCTTC
abundance: -; v_gene: TRBV4-1; d_gene: -; j_gene: TRBJ2-3; CDR3aa: CASSQDRNTQYF; CDR3nt: TGCGCCAGCAGCCAAGATCGAAATACGCAGTATTTT
abundance: many; v_gene: TRBV20-1; d_gene: TRBD1; j_gene: TRBJ1-2; CDR3aa: CSARDRGLPPYGYTF; CDR3nt: TGCAGTGCGAGGGACAGGGGGCTTCCTCCCTATGGCTACACCTTC
abundance: few; v_gene: TRBV12-3/TRBV12-4; d_gene: TRBD1; j_gene: TRBJ2-7; CDR3aa: CASKGQSSYEQYF; CDR3nt: TGTGCCAGCAAGGGACAGTCCTCCTACGAGCAGTACTTC
abundance: many; v_gene: TRBV4-1; d_gene: -; j_gene: TRBJ1-2; CDR3aa: CASSQLQGTRSGYTF; CDR3nt: TGCGCCAGCAGCCAACTTCAAGGGACGCGCTCTGGCTACACCTTC
abundance: -; v_gene: TRBV15; d_gene: -; j_gene: TRBJ2-5; CDR3aa: CATSRDGSQETQYF; CDR3nt: TGTGCCACCAGCAGAGATGGCAGCCAAGAGACCCAGTACTTC
abundance: -; v_gene: TRBV20-1; d_gene: -; j_gene: TRBJ2-1; CDR3aa: CSADSPGGLPLFNEQFF; CDR3nt: TGCAGTGCTGATTCCCCGGGGGGCCTCCCTCTTTTCAATGAGCAGTTCTTC
abundance: few; v_gene: TRBV7-8; d_gene: -; j_gene: TRBJ2-6; CDR3aa: CASSLYGANVLTF; CDR3nt: TGTGCCAGCAGCTTATATGGGGCCAACGTCCTGACTTTC
abundance: -; v_gene: TRBV6-5; d_gene: TRBD2; j_gene: TRBJ2-1; CDR3aa: CASSYEAGGNNEQFF; CDR3nt: TGTGCCAGCAGTTATGAGGCGGGGGGTAACAATGAGCAGTTCTTC
abundance: -; v_gene: TRBV7-2; d_gene: TRBD1; j_gene: TRBJ1-2; CDR3aa: CASSLRQGYGYTF; CDR3nt: TGTGCCAGCAGCTTAAGACAGGGATATGGCTACACCTTC
abundance: -; v_gene: TRBV7-3; d_gene: TRBD2; j_gene: TRBJ2-1; CDR3aa: CASSLVGGANEQFF; CDR3nt: TGTGCCAGCAGCTTAGTCGGGGGGGCCAATGAGCAGTTCTTC